A selection of T cell receptor beta chains follows, all from one sample in a study of STAT5B mutations in CD4+ large granular lymphocyte leukemia. Produced via immunoSEQ multiplex PCR; TCRdb's table is partial and in-frame only. Among 38,000 or so clones listed, roughly 85% were seen once. The sequenced sample was CD4+ T cells from blood buffy coats. The receptor set was obtained from a human donor in good health. CDR3s include the opening cysteine and the closing phenylalanine or tryptophan. D genes are given only for firm matches. Rows may omit the clone size; those that give it use once, few, many or a size class.

-,-,TRBV4-1,TRBJ2-7,CASSQEGTYEQYF,TGCGCCAGCAGCCAAGAGGGCACCTACGAGCAGTACTTC
-,-,TRBV5-5,TRBJ1-5,CASSPRGATAGQPQHF,TGTGCCAGCAGCCCTCGGGGAGCCACAGCCGGGCAGCCCCAGCATTTT
TRBD1,-,TRBV28,TRBJ2-7,CASRTGTGIDEQYF,TGTGCCAGCAGAACCGGGACAGGGATCGACGAGCAGTACTTC
-,-,TRBV18,TRBJ1-3,CASSPNSVYGSSGNTIYF,TGTGCCAGCTCGCCTAATTCGGTGTATGGGTCGAGCGGAAACACCATATATTTT
-,few,TRBV7-9,TRBJ2-1,CASSNSVGQFF,TGTGCCAGCAGCAACAGTGTGGGCCAGTTCTTC
-,-,TRBV5-1,TRBJ2-7,CASKRGGVSYEQYF,TGCGCCAGCAAACGCGGCGGGGTATCCTACGAGCAGTACTTC
TRBD2,-,TRBV5-6,TRBJ2-5,CASRTGGRGGQETQYF,TGTGCCAGCCGGACGGGGGGGAGAGGGGGTCAAGAGACCCAGTACTTC
-,-,TRBV7-2,TRBJ2-5,CASSALLGGAGEDQYF,TGTGCCAGCAGCGCGTTATTAGGAGGGGCCGGGGAAGACCAGTACTTC
TRBD2,-,TRBV6-5,TRBJ2-7,CASSYRLAGGPVEQYF,TGTGCCAGCAGTTACCGACTAGCGGGAGGGCCCGTCGAGCAGTACTTC
-,-,TRBV9,TRBJ2-1,CASSVEERAWNEQFF,TGTGCCAGCAGCGTAGAGGAGCGGGCCTGGAATGAGCAGTTCTTC
-,-,TRBV27,TRBJ1-5,CASSFKGYGQPQHF,TGTGCCAGCAGTTTTAAAGGGTACGGGCAGCCCCAGCATTTT
TRBD1,-,TRBV6-6,TRBJ1-5,CASRRQGNQPQHF,TGTGCCAGCAGGCGACAGGGGAATCAGCCCCAGCATTTT
-,-,TRBV2,TRBJ2-1,CASSETGPPYNEQFF,TGTGCCAGCAGTGAAACAGGGCCCCCCTACAATGAGCAGTTCTTC
-,-,TRBV28,TRBJ1-2,CASAAGTIYGYTF,TGTGCCAGTGCGGCCGGGACAATCTATGGCTACACCTTC
-,-,TRBV29-1,TRBJ2-5,CSVEEGEETQYF,TGCAGCGTTGAAGAGGGGGAAGAGACCCAGTACTTC
-,-,TRBV28,TRBJ1-3,CASSSPTGGSGNTIYF,TGTGCCAGCAGTTCCCCGACAGGTGGCTCTGGAAACACCATATATTTT
TRBD1,-,TRBV5-1,TRBJ2-7,CASSFGTGGREQYF,TGCGCCAGCAGCTTCGGGACAGGGGGCCGGGAGCAGTACTTC
-,-,TRBV5-1,TRBJ2-3,CASRWDHSRGSDTQYF,TGCGCCAGCAGGTGGGACCACTCCCGGGGATCAGATACGCAGTATTTT
-,-,TRBV27,TRBJ1-2,CASMGGSLGYTF,TGTGCCAGCATGGGGGGGTCCCTCGGCTACACCTTC
-,-,TRBV5-6,TRBJ1-1,CASSFAPTVNTEAFF,TGTGCCAGCAGTTTCGCCCCGACAGTTAACACTGAAGCTTTCTTT
TRBD2,-,TRBV5-5,TRBJ2-7,CASSWGRTSGDEQYF,TGTGCCAGCAGCTGGGGAAGGACTAGTGGAGACGAGCAGTACTTC
-,once,TRBV7-2,TRBJ1-3,CASSFMDRSGNTIYF,TGTGCCAGCAGCTTTATGGACAGATCTGGAAACACCATATATTTT
-,few,TRBV7-9,TRBJ1-5,CASNMGGDSNQPQHF,TGTGCCAGCAATATGGGAGGGGATAGCAATCAGCCCCAGCATTTT
-,-,TRBV5-6,TRBJ2-1,CASSPDSSSSYNEQFF,TGTGCCAGCAGCCCCGACTCCTCTAGCTCCTACAATGAGCAGTTCTTC
TRBD2,-,TRBV7-9,TRBJ2-7,CASSLAGEGQYF,TGTGCCAGCAGCTTAGCAGGGGAGGGGCAGTACTTC
-,-,TRBV25-1,TRBJ2-3,CASSRIGAGTDTQYF,TGTGCCAGCAGTCGAATAGGGGCGGGCACAGATACGCAGTATTTT
-,once,TRBV5-6,TRBJ2-3,CASSLDFSKDTQYF,TGTGCCAGCAGCTTGGACTTTAGCAAAGATACGCAGTATTTT
-,-,TRBV6-4,TRBJ1-1,CASSPGQWNTEAFF,TGTGCCAGCTCTCCGGGACAATGGAACACTGAAGCTTTCTTT